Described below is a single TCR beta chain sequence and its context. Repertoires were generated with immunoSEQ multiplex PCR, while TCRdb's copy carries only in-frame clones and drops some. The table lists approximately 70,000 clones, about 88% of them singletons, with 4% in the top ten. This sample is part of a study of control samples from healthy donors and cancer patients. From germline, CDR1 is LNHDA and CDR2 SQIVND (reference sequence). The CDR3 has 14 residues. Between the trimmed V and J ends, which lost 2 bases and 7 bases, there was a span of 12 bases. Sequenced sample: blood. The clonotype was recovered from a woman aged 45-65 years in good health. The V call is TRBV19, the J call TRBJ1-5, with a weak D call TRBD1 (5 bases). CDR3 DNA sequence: TGTGCCAGTAGTATAACGACAGTACGCCAGCCCCAGCATTTT. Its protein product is CASSITTVRQPQHF. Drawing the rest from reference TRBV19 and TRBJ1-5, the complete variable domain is DGGITQSPKYLFRKEGQNVTLSCEQNLNHDAMYWYRQDPGQGLRLIYYSQIVNDFQKGDIAEGYSVSREKKESFPLTVTSAQKNPTAFYLCASSITTVRQPQHFGDGTRLSIL.